The 19 T cell receptor beta chains below all came from one sample that was sequenced in a study of regulatory T cells in long-lasting Graves disease. TCR beta libraries were built with iRepertoire HTBI primers and Arm-PCR of CDR3 regions. Each CDR3 protein is one row after TCRdb ran MiXCR on the multiplex PCR reads. Here the sample spans approximately 480,000 distinct CDR3 sequences, around 15% being singletons. The time point here: newly diagnosed GD, antithyroid drugs for less than 3 months. There was RNA extracted from PBMCs, and the TCR library was made from it. These sequences were also reported in another study, on T cells in Graves' hyperthyroidism and ophthalmopathy.

The sample here was peripheral blood mononuclear cells (PBMCs), taken at new diagnosis, from a patient treated with antithyroid drugs. The receptors shown here come from a man between 40 and 49 years old with Graves disease.

This chain's CDR3 is CSVTGQGVGYEQYF. In DNA form, the CDR3 reads TGCAGCGTTACCGGACAGGGTGTCGGCTACGAGCAGTACTTC. The chain couples TRBV29-1 to TRBJ2-7; 8 bases are a match to TRBD1. This CDR3 comprises 14 residues. With 5 bases clipped from V and 3 bases from J, the junction kept 9 bases outside the gene matches. Germline CDR1 is SQVTM and CDR2 is ANQGSEA.

This clonotype was seen ten or more times. The chain couples TRBV27 to TRBJ2-5; 7 nucleotides match TRBD2. In germline, CDR1 is MNHEY, CDR2 SMNVEV (reference sequence). J was trimmed by 5 bases and V by 5 bases; bases with no gene match: 11. The CDR3 covers 15 residues. This CDR3 is CASSLGAGSGETQYF. The CDR3 DNA reads TGTGCCAGCAGTCTAGGAGCGGGATCGGGTGAGACCCAGTACTTC.

CDR3 amino acids: CASSERDSSWSEQYF. The CDR3 DNA reads TGTGCCAGCAGCGAACGGGACAGCTCTTGGAGCGAGCAGTACTTC. The chain combines TRBV7-9 with TRBJ2-7; 7 bases map to TRBD1. This CDR3 is 15 amino acids long. CDR1 and CDR2 from the germline V gene are SEHNR and FQNEAQ (reference sequence). V lost 5 bases and J lost 6; bases outside the gene matches: 13.

This clonotype was recorded at least ten times. V and J are TRBV20-1 and TRBJ1-1; D remains unclear. The V gene's germline CDR1 is DFQATT and CDR2 SNEGSKA (reference sequence). Trimming shortened V by 6 bases and J by 1 base, and 12 bases separated the two germline ends. The CDR3 runs to 13 residues. This CDR3 is CSAPRRRNTEAFF. As DNA, the CDR3 is TGCAGTGCACCCCGCCGGAGGAACACTGAAGCTTTCTTT.

For this clonotype: A much larger clonotype is one base distant, so this may be a read error. The chain links TRBV11-2 to TRBJ2-1, with 10 positions matching TRBD2. CDR1 SGHAT and CDR2 FQNNGV come from the germline V gene. The V segment lost 6 bases and the J segment 2 bases; nucleotides outside the gene matches: 4. There are 15 residues in the CDR3. The CDR3 bases are TGTGCCAGCAGGCCCACTAGCGGGACCTACAATGAGCAGTTCTTC. Protein: CASRPTSGTYNEQFF.

The chain recombines TRBV19 with TRBJ2-7; 8 bases fit TRBD1. This CDR3 contains 15 residues. With 5 bases clipped from V and 3 bases from J, the junction kept 9 bases outside the gene matches. Germline V gene data show CDR1 as LNHDA and CDR2 as SQIVND (reference sequence). The CDR3 reads CASSSALTGVYEQYF. The DNA of the CDR3 is TGTGCCAGTAGTTCTGCATTGACAGGGGTCTACGAGCAGTACTTC.

This clonotype occurred many times. In DNA, the CDR3 is TGTGCCAGCAGCTTAGACAAAGCCCCAACCTACGAGCAGTACTTC. Protein product: CASSLDKAPTYEQYF. V and J are TRBV7-6 and TRBJ2-7; D remains ambiguous. Germline CDR1 is SGHVS and CDR2 is FNYEAQ. Trimming removed 1 base at V and 2 bases at J, with 12 bases between. CDR3 size: 15 residues.

The rearrangement uses TRBV24-1 and TRBJ2-5; 9 bases map to TRBD2. The V gene's germline CDR1 is KGHDR and CDR2 SFDVKD. The V segment lost 1 base and the J segment 4 bases; nucleotides outside the gene matches: 15. The CDR3 spans 19 residues. This CDR3 is CATSDFTTGTSFNSETQYF. The CDR3 nucleotides read TGTGCCACCAGTGATTTTACTACCGGGACTAGCTTTAATTCAGAGACCCAGTACTTC.

This chain connects TRBV7-2 to TRBJ2-7; 14 nucleotides match TRBD2. This CDR3 has 16 residues. Looked up from germline, CDR1 is SGHTA and CDR2 is FQGNSA. Trimming removed 4 bases from V and 3 bases from J; junction bases left unmatched: 5. CDR3 in DNA: TGTGCCAGCAGCTCCACCGGGACTAGCGGGAGCTACGAGCAGTACTTC. Protein sequence: CASSSTGTSGSYEQYF.

This clonotype came up a few times. V and J are TRBV5-6 and TRBJ1-5; TRBD1 matches 7 bases. V gave up 1 base and J gave up 7 bases; unmatched junction bases: 5. This CDR3 is built from 14 residues. In germline, CDR1 is SGHDT, CDR2 YYEEEE. The CDR3 DNA sequence: TGTGCCAGCAGCTTGTACAGGGGTATGCAGCCCCAGCATTTT. It translates to CASSLYRGMQPQHF. The full variable domain, in which reference TRBV5-6 and TRBJ1-5 provide the parts outside the CDR3, is DAGVTQSPTHLIKTRGQQVTLRCSPKSGHDTVSWYQQALGQGPQFIFQYYEEEERQRGNFPDRFSGHQFPNYSSELNVNALLLGDSALYLCASSLYRGMQPQHFGDGTRLSIL.

The V gene is TRBV29-1, the J gene TRBJ2-3; tentatively, D is TRBD1 (5 bases). The CDR3 has 14 amino acids. Between the trimmed V and J ends, which lost 4 bases and 6 bases, there was a span of 17 bases. Looked up from germline, CDR1 is SQVTM and CDR2 is ANQGSEA. The CDR3 region is CSVGLGLGGDTQYF. The CDR3, as DNA: TGCAGCGTTGGGTTGGGGCTAGGCGGTGATACGCAGTATTTT.

This clonotype has a handful of counts. This chain links TRBV5-1 with TRBJ1-2; no reliable D call. The germline CDR1 and CDR2 sequences are SGHRS and YFSETQ. Trimming removed 0 bases from V and 4 bases from J, with 10 bases in between. The CDR3 sequence is 14 residues long. The CDR3 coding sequence is TGCGCCAGCAGCTTGGACGTAAACGCCTATGGCTACACCTTC. Translating gives CASSLDVNAYGYTF. Full variable domain (outside the CDR3, taken from reference TRBV5-1 and TRBJ1-2): KAGVTQTPRYLIKTRGQQVTLSCSPISGHRSVSWYQQTPGQGLQFLFEYFSETQRNKGNFPGRFSGRQFSNSRSEMNVSTLELGDSALYLCASSLDVNAYGYTFGSGTRLTVV.

This clonotype was found many times. V and J are TRBV28 and TRBJ2-5, with D unclear. The ends were cut back, 6 bases at V and 7 bases at J, with 15 bases in the middle. Germline V lookup: CDR1 MDHEN, CDR2 SYDVKM. This CDR3 is built from 13 residues. CDR3 DNA: TGTGCCAGCAGCAAAAAGACGGAGAGGACCCAGTACTTC. Protein sequence: CASSKKTERTQYF.

This clonotype was found many times. The chain carries TRBV6-1 and TRBJ2-7; D not certain. Germline CDR1 and CDR2: MNHNS and SASEGT. This CDR3 spans 13 amino acids. Trimming left V 1 base short and J 2 bases short, with 6 bases between. The CDR3 here is CASSEDGPYEQYF. The CDR3 region has the DNA TGTGCCAGCAGTGAAGATGGACCCTACGAGCAGTACTTC.

This clonotype was seen a handful of times. The chain is built from TRBV25-1 and TRBJ2-5; D is possibly TRBD1 (6 bases). Germline V gives CDR1 MGHDK, CDR2 SYGVNS. The V end lost 5 bases, the J end lost 2 bases, and 15 bases lay between the germline ends. The length of the CDR3 is 15 residues. The CDR3 region is CASSQDSKWQETQYF. The CDR3 DNA is TGTGCCAGCAGTCAGGACAGTAAATGGCAAGAGACCCAGTACTTC.

The rearrangement uses TRBV19 and TRBJ2-4, with no clear D. The CDR3 totals 13 residues. V gave up 6 bases and J gave up 6 bases, with 12 bases separating them. The germline V gene encodes CDR1 LNHDA and CDR2 SQIVND (reference sequence). The CDR3 spells CASSPALRNIQYF. CDR3 coding DNA: TGTGCCAGTAGCCCAGCCCTAAGAAACATTCAGTACTTC.

This clonotype was recorded many times. The chain carries TRBV20-1 and TRBJ2-5; D is possibly TRBD2 (5 bases). The V gene lost 6 bases and the J gene lost 5 bases, with 22 bases spanning the gap. The CDR3 loop spans 15 amino acids. The germline V gene has CDR1 DFQATT and CDR2 SNEGSKA (reference sequence). In DNA, the CDR3 is TGCAGTGCCGAAACCGTAGGAGCGGATACGGAGACCCAGTACTTC. As protein: CSAETVGADTETQYF.

In its sample, this clonotype was seen many times. The chain has TRBV2 and TRBJ1-1, with a tentative D call TRBD1 (5 bases). This CDR3 comprises 13 residues. V gave up 8 bases and J gave up 7 bases, with 17 bases separating them. CDR1 is SNHLY, CDR2 FYNNEI, per germline. This chain's CDR3 is CASFAGGIHEAFF. The CDR3 nucleotides read TGTGCCAGCTTCGCCGGGGGGATACATGAAGCTTTCTTT. Variable domain in full (rest from reference TRBV2 and TRBJ1-1): EPEVTQTPSHQVTQMGQEVILRCVPISNHLYFYWYRQILGQKVEFLVSFYNNEISEKSEIFDDQFSVERPDGSNFTLKIRSTKLEDSAMYFCASFAGGIHEAFFGQGTRLTVV.

This clonotype was found many times. The chain is built from TRBV20-1 and TRBJ2-7; D gene uncertain. Germline-derived CDR1 and CDR2 are DFQATT and SNEGSKA (reference sequence). The CDR3 runs 13 residues. Trimming took off 6 bases at V and 0 bases at J, with 12 bases between the two ends. The CDR3 reads CSADLHFSYEQYF. CDR3 sequence (DNA): TGCAGTGCCGATTTACATTTCTCCTACGAGCAGTACTTC.